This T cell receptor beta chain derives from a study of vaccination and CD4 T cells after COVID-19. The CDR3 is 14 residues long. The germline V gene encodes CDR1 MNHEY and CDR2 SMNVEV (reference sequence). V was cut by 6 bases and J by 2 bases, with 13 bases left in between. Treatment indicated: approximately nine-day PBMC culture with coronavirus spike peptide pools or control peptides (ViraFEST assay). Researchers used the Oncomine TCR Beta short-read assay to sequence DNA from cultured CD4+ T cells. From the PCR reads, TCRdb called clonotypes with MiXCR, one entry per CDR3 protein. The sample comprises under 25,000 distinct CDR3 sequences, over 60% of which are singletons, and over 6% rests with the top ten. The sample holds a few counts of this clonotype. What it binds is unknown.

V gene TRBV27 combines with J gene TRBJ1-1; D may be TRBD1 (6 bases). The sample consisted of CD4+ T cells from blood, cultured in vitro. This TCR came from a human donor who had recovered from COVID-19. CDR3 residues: CASRPGAGNTEAFF. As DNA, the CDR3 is TGTGCCAGCAGACCGGGGGCTGGAAACACTGAAGCTTTCTTT.